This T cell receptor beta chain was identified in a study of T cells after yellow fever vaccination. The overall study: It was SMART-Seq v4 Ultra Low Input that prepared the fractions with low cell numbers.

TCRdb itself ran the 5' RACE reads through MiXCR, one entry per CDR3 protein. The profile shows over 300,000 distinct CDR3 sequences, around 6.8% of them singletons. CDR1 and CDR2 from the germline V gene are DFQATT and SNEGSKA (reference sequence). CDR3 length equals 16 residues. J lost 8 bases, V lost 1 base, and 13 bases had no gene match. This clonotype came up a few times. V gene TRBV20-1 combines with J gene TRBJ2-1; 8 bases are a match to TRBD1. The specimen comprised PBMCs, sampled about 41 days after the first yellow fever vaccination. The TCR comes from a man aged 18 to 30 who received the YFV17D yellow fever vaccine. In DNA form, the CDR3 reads TGCAGTGCTAGAGGTCTAGGACAGGGAAGCGCCGATGAGCAGTTCTTC. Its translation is CSARGLGQGSADEQFF.